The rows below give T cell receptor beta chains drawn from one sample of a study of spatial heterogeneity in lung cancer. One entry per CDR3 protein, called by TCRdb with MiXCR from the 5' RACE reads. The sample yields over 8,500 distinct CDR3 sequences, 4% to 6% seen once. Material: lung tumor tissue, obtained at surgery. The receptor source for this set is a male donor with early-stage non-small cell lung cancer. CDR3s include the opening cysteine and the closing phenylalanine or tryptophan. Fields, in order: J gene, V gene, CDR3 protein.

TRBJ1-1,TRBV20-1,CSARDRTAPLSIF
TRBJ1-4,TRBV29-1,CSVAPVGANEKLFF
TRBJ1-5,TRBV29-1,CSTDRDRDRNQPQHF
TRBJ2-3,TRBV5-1,CASSLEQITDTQYF
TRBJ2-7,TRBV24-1,CATSAAVLHYEQYF
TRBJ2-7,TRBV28,CASRPGTVDEQYF
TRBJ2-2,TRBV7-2,CASSLTPQNTGELFF
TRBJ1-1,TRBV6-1,CASSETGGENTEAFF
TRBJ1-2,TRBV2,CASNEDRGGYTF
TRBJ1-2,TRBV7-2,CASSTDSSNYGYTF
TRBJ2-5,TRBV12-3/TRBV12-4,CASSLRASGRAVETQYF
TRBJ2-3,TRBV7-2,CASSPGLAADTQYF
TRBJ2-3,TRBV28,CASSPIRAGAADTQYF
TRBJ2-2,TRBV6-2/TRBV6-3,CASTWTGELFF
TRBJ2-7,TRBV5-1,CASTRDSKIHEQYF
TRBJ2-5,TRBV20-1,CSARDRASSETQYF